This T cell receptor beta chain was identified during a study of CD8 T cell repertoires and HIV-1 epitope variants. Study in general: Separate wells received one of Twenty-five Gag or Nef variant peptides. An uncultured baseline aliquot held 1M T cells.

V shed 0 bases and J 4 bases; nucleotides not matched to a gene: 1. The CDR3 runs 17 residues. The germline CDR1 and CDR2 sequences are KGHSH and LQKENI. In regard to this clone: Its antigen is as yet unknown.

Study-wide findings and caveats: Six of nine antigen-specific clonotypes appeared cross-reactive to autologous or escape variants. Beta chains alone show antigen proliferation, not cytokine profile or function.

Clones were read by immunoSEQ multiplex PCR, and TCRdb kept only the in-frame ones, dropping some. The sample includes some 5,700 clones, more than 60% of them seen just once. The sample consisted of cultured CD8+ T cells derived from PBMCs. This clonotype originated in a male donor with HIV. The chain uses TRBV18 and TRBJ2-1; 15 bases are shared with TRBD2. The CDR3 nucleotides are TGTGCCAGCTCACCACCTGGGACTAGCGGGGGGTACAATGAGCAGTTCTTC. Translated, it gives CASSPPGTSGGYNEQFF.